This entry lists 24 T cell receptor beta chains sequenced from one sample in a study of graft-versus-host responses after intestinal transplantation. These receptors lack a known antigen. Assay: immunoSEQ multiplex PCR; the TCRdb copy retains only in-frame clones and omits some. The sample consists of around 100,000 clones, 91% of them appearing once. The material was unstimulated CD4+ T cells sorted from spleen or lymph node cells, obtained before transplant. The receptors were sampled from a human donor who was the organ donor for an intestinal transplant.

V is TRBV6-5 and J is TRBJ1-4, with D maybe TRBD1 (6 bases). Germline-derived CDR1 and CDR2 are MNHEY and SVGAGI. V shed 6 bases and J shed 7 bases, with 15 bases lying between them. This CDR3 comprises 14 residues. The CDR3 loop reads CASSQDSAREKLFF. CDR3 DNA sequence: TGTGCCAGCAGCCAGGACAGCGCACGTGAAAAACTGTTTTTT.

The genes are TRBV5-1 and TRBJ2-5; TRBD2 matches 9 bases. Trimming removed 1 base from V and 2 bases from J; junction bases left unmatched: 15. Germline V gene lookup returns CDR1 SGHRS and CDR2 YFSETQ. The CDR3 extends over 19 amino acids. The CDR3 sequence is CASSLFTGPPSGAQETQYF. The DNA of the CDR3 is TGCGCCAGCAGCTTGTTTACCGGTCCCCCTAGCGGGGCTCAAGAGACCCAGTACTTC. Together with reference TRBV5-1 and TRBJ2-5, the CDR3 gives the full variable domain: KAGVTQTPRYLIKTRGQQVTLSCSPISGHRSVSWYQQTPGQGLQFLFEYFSETQRNKGNFPGRFSGRQFSNSRSEMNVSTLELGDSALYLCASSLFTGPPSGAQETQYFGPGTRLLVL.

The rearrangement uses TRBV11-2 and TRBJ2-5; the D gene is possibly TRBD1 (5 bases). CDR3 size: 14 residues. Germline V gene sequence: CDR1 SGHAT, CDR2 FQNNGV. With 5 bases removed from V and 5 bases from J, the gap between germline ends came to 15 bases. The CDR3 nucleotides are TGTGCCAGCAGCCTCTTAACAAAGGGGGAGACCCAGTACTTC. This codes for CASSLLTKGETQYF.

This chain connects TRBV7-3 to TRBJ2-1; D unresolved. The V gene's germline CDR1 is SGHTA and CDR2 FQGTGA. Trimming cost V 5 bases and J 4 bases, with 9 bases left between them. There are 13 residues in the CDR3. The CDR3 DNA reads TGTGCCAGCAGCGTCGACAATTACAATGAGCAGTTCTTC. Translated, it gives CASSVDNYNEQFF. The whole variable domain, remainder taken from reference TRBV7-3 and TRBJ2-1, is GAGVSQTPSNKVTEKGKYVELRCDPISGHTALYWYRQSLGQGPEFLIYFQGTGAADDSGLPNDRFFAVRPEGSVSTLKIQRTERGDSAVYLCASSVDNYNEQFFGPGTRLTVL.

The chain joins TRBV9 to TRBJ2-7; 8 bases are a match to TRBD2. The V segment lost 0 bases and the J segment 3 bases; nucleotides outside the gene matches: 2. The CDR3 length is 14 residues. Germline V gene lookup returns CDR1 SGDLS and CDR2 YYNGEE. The CDR3 DNA is TGTGCCAGCAGCGTAGGAAGCGGGGGCTACGAGCAGTACTTC. Its protein is CASSVGSGGYEQYF.

The chain links TRBV6-1 to TRBJ1-2, with D perhaps matching TRBD1 (6 bases). Germline values: CDR1 MNHNS, CDR2 SASEGT. V gave up 3 bases and J gave up 3 bases, with 14 bases separating them. This CDR3 comprises 15 residues. The CDR3 DNA reads TGTGCCAGCAGTGACAGGGGACCTACTTACTATGGCTACACCTTC. Protein sequence: CASSDRGPTYYGYTF.

This clone was observed a single time. The V and J genes are TRBV12-5 and TRBJ2-7; perhaps TRBD1 as D (6 bases). The CDR3 has 16 amino acids. Between the trimmed V and J ends, which lost 2 bases and 2 bases, there was a span of 16 bases. CDR1 and CDR2 from the germline V gene are LGHNT and FRNRAP. The CDR3 is CASGLTTGTITYEQYF. Written as DNA, the CDR3 is TGTGCTAGTGGTTTGACGACCGGGACAATCACCTACGAGCAGTACTTC.

This clone was observed once. The chain couples TRBV10-3 to TRBJ1-4, with D possibly TRBD1 on 5 matching bases. The CDR3 covers 15 residues. V lost 0 bases, J lost 6 bases, and 11 bases lay in between. Germline CDR1 and CDR2: ENHRY and SYGVKD. DNA for the CDR3: TGTGCCATCAGTGAGTCCAGGGCCCGTCATGAAAAACTGTTTTTT. Amino acids: CAISESRARHEKLFF.

The V call is TRBV7-9, the J call TRBJ2-7, with 9 nucleotides matching TRBD1. The J segment lost 6 bases and the V segment lost 3 bases, leaving 9 bases of the junction unmatched. Germline CDR1 and CDR2: SEHNR and FQNEAQ (reference sequence). CDR3 length: 15 residues. The chain's CDR3 is CASSFSTGGGVEQYF. In DNA, the CDR3 is TGTGCCAGCAGCTTCAGTACAGGGGGCGGAGTCGAGCAGTACTTC.

The rearrangement uses TRBV18 and TRBJ1-3; D is unresolved. The CDR3 consists of 17 residues. V was cut by 3 bases and J by 0 bases, with 15 bases left in between. Germline V gene data show CDR1 as KGHSH and CDR2 as LQKENI. CDR3 in amino acids: CASSPLSKPNSGNTIYF. The CDR3 region has the DNA TGTGCCAGCTCACCCTTGTCTAAGCCCAACTCTGGAAACACCATATATTTT.

The chain couples TRBV28 to TRBJ1-6; 9 bases are a match to TRBD1. Germline V CDR1 and CDR2: MDHEN, SYDVKM. After removal of 2 bases from V and 10 bases from J, the junction contained 6 bases not matched to a gene. The CDR3 has 15 residues. CDR3 in amino acids: CASSLAGQGMSPLHF. DNA of the CDR3: TGTGCCAGCAGTTTAGCGGGACAGGGTATGTCACCCCTCCACTTT. Using reference TRBV28 and TRBJ1-6 for the parts outside the CDR3, the full variable domain is DVKVTQSSRYLVKRTGEKVFLECVQDMDHENMFWYRQDPGLGLRLIYFSYDVKMKEKGDIPEGYSVSREKKERFSLILESASTNQTSMYLCASSLAGQGMSPLHFGNGTRLTVT.

This chain uses TRBV6-6 with TRBJ2-7; 8 nucleotides align to TRBD1. The junction had 8 bases not matched to a gene; V was cut back by 2 bases and J by 2 bases. The CDR3 contains 16 residues. The germline V gene has CDR1 MNHNY and CDR2 SVGAGI (reference sequence). The CDR3 DNA sequence: TGTGCCAGCAGTTACGCCGGACAGGGAGTAACCTACGAGCAGTACTTC. Encoded protein: CASSYAGQGVTYEQYF.

This chain joins TRBV4-1 and TRBJ2-3; D is possibly TRBD2 (6 bases). The CDR3 spans 15 residues. Trimming removed 1 base from V and 3 bases from J, with 11 bases in between. The V gene's germline CDR1 is MGHRA and CDR2 YSYEKL. In DNA form, the CDR3 reads TGCGCCAGCAGCCAAGGCGACGGGGGTACAGATACGCAGTATTTT. Encoded protein: CASSQGDGGTDTQYF.

The chain recombines TRBV27 with TRBJ2-7; D might be TRBD1 (6 bases). The CDR3 runs to 14 residues. Germline CDR1 reads MNHEY; CDR2 reads SMNVEV (reference sequence). Deletions cut 4 bases from V and 2 bases from J, with 12 bases between. The CDR3 here is CASSSRGQTYEQYF. The DNA of the CDR3 is TGTGCCAGCAGTTCCAGGGGCCAAACCTACGAGCAGTACTTC.

J is TRBJ1-4 and V is TRBV2; 11 bases align to TRBD1. Germline loops: CDR1 SNHLY, CDR2 FYNNEI. V was clipped by 5 bases and J by 7 bases; unmatched bases: 6. The CDR3 is made up of 15 amino acids. The CDR3 region is CASSSGGTGGEKLFF. Written as DNA, the CDR3 is TGTGCCAGCAGTTCGGGCGGGACAGGGGGTGAAAAACTGTTTTTT.

The chain recombines TRBV5-4 with TRBJ1-5; TRBD1 is a possible D gene (5 bases). This CDR3 is 15 amino acids long. Germline V gene sequence: CDR1 SGHNT, CDR2 YYREEE (reference sequence). Trimming removed 0 bases from V and 5 bases from J, with 12 bases in between. The chain's CDR3 is CASSLAGGGDQPQHF. DNA for the CDR3: TGTGCCAGCAGCTTGGCCGGGGGAGGAGATCAGCCCCAGCATTTT.

The CDR3 spells CASRRDLYTDTQYF. The CDR3 bases are TGTGCCAGCAGGCGGGACCTATACACAGATACGCAGTATTTT. The V call is TRBV6-1, the J call TRBJ2-3; D may be TRBD2 (6 bases). The V and J ends lost 6 bases and 2 bases respectively, with 12 bases between them. This CDR3 contains 14 residues. Per the germline V gene, CDR1 is MNHNS and CDR2 is SASEGT.

The V and J genes are TRBV11-2 and TRBJ1-2; 10 bases agree with TRBD1. V was pared by 5 bases and J by 6 bases, with 6 bases of the junction left unmatched. The CDR3 covers 14 residues. Germline V lookup: CDR1 SGHAT, CDR2 FQNNGV. CDR3 coding DNA: TGTGCCAGCAGCGGCCTTGGGACAGGGGATGGCTACACCTTC. Its protein is CASSGLGTGDGYTF. The full variable domain, with the rest looked up from reference TRBV11-2 and TRBJ1-2, is EAGVAQSPRYKIIEKRQSVAFWCNPISGHATLYWYQQILGQGPKLLIQFQNNGVVDDSQLPKDRFSAERLKGVDSTLKIQPAKLEDSAVYLCASSGLGTGDGYTFGSGTRLTVV.

V gene TRBV7-2 combines with J gene TRBJ2-1; weak D call: TRBD2 (6 bases). Germline V lookup: CDR1 SGHTA, CDR2 FQGNSA. The CDR3 spans 17 residues. The V end was cut by 3 bases, the J end by 0 bases, with 15 bases between. The CDR3 coding sequence is TGTGCCAGCAGCTTCCTTTGGCTGCGGGACTCCTACAATGAGCAGTTCTTC. It specifies CASSFLWLRDSYNEQFF.

The chain has TRBV6-5 and TRBJ1-1, with D unclear. The V and J ends lost 5 bases and 4 bases respectively, with 11 bases between them. This CDR3 spans 13 amino acids. CDR1 is MNHEY and CDR2 is SVGAGI in the germline V gene. The CDR3 DNA reads as TGTGCCAGCAGTAGCCCTAGCGGCACTGAAGCTTTCTTT. Translation: CASSSPSGTEAFF.

This chain uses TRBV10-3 with TRBJ1-1; the D gene is possibly TRBD1 (5 bases). Deletions cut 0 bases from V and 0 bases from J, with 14 bases between. The CDR3 sequence is 17 residues long. Per germline, CDR1 ENHRY and CDR2 SYGVKD. The DNA for the CDR3 is TGTGCCATCAGTGAGTCAAAGGGGCAGGTGGTGAACACTGAAGCTTTCTTT. It specifies CAISESKGQVVNTEAFF.

The genes are TRBV21-1 and TRBJ1-1; the table's TRBD1 call for D was not verified on the DNA. TRBV21-1 is classified as a pseudogene. CDR3 length: 13 residues. The chain's CDR3 is CASSTTVNTEAFF. In DNA form, the CDR3 reads TGTGCCAGCAGCACGACAGTAAACACTGAAGCTTTCTTT.

The CDR3 bases are TGTGCCAGCTCACCAAGGGGAACCGGGGAGCTGTTTTTT. It encodes CASSPRGTGELFF. The chain combines TRBV18 with TRBJ2-2; TRBD1 might be the D (5 bases). The CDR3 totals 13 residues. Germline V lookup: CDR1 KGHSH, CDR2 LQKENI. The germline V and J ends were trimmed by 2 bases and 5 bases, with 6 bases remaining between them.

This chain uses TRBV5-1 with TRBJ2-7; D perhaps matches TRBD1 (6 bases). The CDR3 runs to 16 residues. Germline CDR1 is SGHRS and CDR2 is YFSETQ. The V gene lost 2 bases and the J gene lost 2 bases, with 17 bases spanning the gap. Written as DNA, the CDR3 is TGCGCCAGCAGCTTAAACGGGGCCGGGACAACCTACGAGCAGTACTTC. Translated, it gives CASSLNGAGTTYEQYF. Based on the CDR3 plus reference TRBV5-1 and TRBJ2-7, the full variable domain is KAGVTQTPRYLIKTRGQQVTLSCSPISGHRSVSWYQQTPGQGLQFLFEYFSETQRNKGNFPGRFSGRQFSNSRSEMNVSTLELGDSALYLCASSLNGAGTTYEQYFGPGTRLTVT.